One and the same sample provided the 22 T cell receptor beta chains below, sequenced in a study of blood T cell repertoires in COVID-19. Clones were read by immunoSEQ multiplex PCR, and TCRdb kept only the in-frame ones, dropping some. The sample holds 200,000 to 250,000 clones, 86% seen once. The sequencing input was peripheral blood. The origin of the receptors is a man aged 25 to 45 who had recovered from COVID-19.

This rearrangement joins TRBV7-6 to TRBJ1-1; D perhaps matches TRBD1 (6 bases). Between the trimmed V and J ends, which lost 3 bases and 6 bases, there was a span of 20 bases. The CDR3 is made up of 16 amino acids. Germline CDR1 SGHVS, CDR2 FNYEAQ. The CDR3 DNA reads as TGTGCCAGCAGCTTTAGAGGGAGAGGGGGGGGAGCTGAAGCTTTCTTT. Translation: CASSFRGRGGGAEAFF.

The rearrangement uses TRBV10-1 and TRBJ2-2; D uncertain. The V gene's germline CDR1 is WNHNN and CDR2 SYGVQD (reference sequence). This CDR3 comprises 14 residues. With 5 bases removed from V and 4 bases from J, the gap between germline ends came to 11 bases. CDR3 coding DNA: TGCGCCAGCAGTCCTAATACAGCCACCGGGGAGCTGTTTTTT. It encodes CASSPNTATGELFF.

V usage is TRBV6-1 and J usage is TRBJ1-3, with a tentative D call TRBD1 (6 bases). This CDR3 spans 15 amino acids. CDR1 and CDR2 from the germline V gene are MNHNS and SASEGT. The ends were cut back, 2 bases at V and 5 bases at J, with 13 bases in the middle. The CDR3 DNA sequence: TGTGCCAGCAGTGAAAAGGGGGTCAAGCGAAACACCATATATTTT. Translation: CASSEKGVKRNTIYF.

The gene calls are TRBV10-3 and TRBJ2-1; D not certain. The CDR3 is 16 residues long. CDR1 ENHRY and CDR2 SYGVKD come from the germline V gene. V dropped 3 bases and J dropped 0 bases, with 12 bases sitting between them. Here the CDR3 DNA reads TGTGCCATCAGTGAACCAGCCCGGAGCTCCTACAATGAGCAGTTCTTC. It specifies CAISEPARSSYNEQFF.

The chain has TRBV6-5 and TRBJ1-3, with TRBD1 matching over 8 bases. Germline values: CDR1 MNHEY, CDR2 SVGAGI. The CDR3 loop spans 12 amino acids. The CDR3 coding sequence is TGTGTGTTACAGGGGGGAGGAGGCACCATATATTTT. Encoded protein: CVLQGGGGTIYF.

This clone was seen a handful of times. V gene TRBV5-6 combines with J gene TRBJ2-3; no reliable D call. Germline V lookup: CDR1 SGHDT, CDR2 YYEEEE. The CDR3 is 13 residues long. The germline V and J ends were trimmed by 10 bases and 2 bases, with 14 bases remaining between them. CDR3 bases: TGTGCCTGCTCTCTAACTTTCACAGATACGCAGTATTTT. It yields the protein CACSLTFTDTQYF.

The chain employs TRBV7-8 and TRBJ2-7, with TRBD1 as a possible D gene (5 bases). Trimming cost V 7 bases and J 7 bases, with 26 bases left between them. This CDR3 comprises 16 residues. Germline loops: CDR1 SGHVS, CDR2 FQNEAQ. The CDR3 loop is CASNTMPGRVGYEQYF. The CDR3 DNA reads TGTGCCAGCAACACGATGCCGGGCAGGGTTGGGTATGAGCAGTACTTC.

V and J are TRBV11-2 and TRBJ2-4; tentatively, D is TRBD1 (6 bases). CDR3 length: 16 residues. CDR1 is SGHAT and CDR2 is FQNNGV in the germline V gene. The V end lost 6 bases, the J end lost 8 bases, and 23 bases lay between the germline ends. In nucleotides, the CDR3 is TGTGCCAGCAGGCCGACAGGAATTAGCCAAGTGGACATTCAGTACTTC. Encoded protein: CASRPTGISQVDIQYF.

The chain is built from TRBV4-2 and TRBJ2-5, with D tentatively TRBD1 (5 bases). Deletions cut 1 base from V and 5 bases from J, with 11 bases between. Germline assignment: CDR1 LGHNA and CDR2 YNFKEQ. The CDR3 runs 14 residues. In DNA form, the CDR3 reads TGTGCCAGCAGCCAAGTGTCAGGGCGGGAGACCCAGTACTTC. It yields the protein CASSQVSGRETQYF.

The chain uses TRBV3-1 (or the pseudogene TRBV3-2) and TRBJ1-1; D might be TRBD1 (5 bases). Germline V lookup: CDR1 LGHDT, CDR2 YNNKEL (reference sequence). V was trimmed by 4 bases and J by 7 bases, leaving 19 bases between them. The CDR3 extends over 15 amino acids. This chain's CDR3 is CASSPHSQGISEAFF. The CDR3 nucleotides read TGTGCCAGCAGCCCTCATTCCCAGGGTATCAGTGAAGCTTTCTTT.

This chain connects TRBV10-2 to TRBJ1-6; 8 bases align to TRBD1. Germline CDR1 WSHSY, CDR2 SAAADI. The ends lost 5 bases at V and 7 bases at J; junction bases unmatched: 4. The CDR3 has 14 amino acids. As DNA, the CDR3 is TGCGCCAGCAGTCCGGGGACAGGCAATTCACCCCTCCACTTT. It translates to CASSPGTGNSPLHF.

V gene TRBV13 combines with J gene TRBJ2-3, with a possible D match to TRBD1 (6 bases). This CDR3 is built from 15 residues. Germline CDR1 reads PRHDT; CDR2 reads FYEKMQ (reference sequence). V dropped 0 bases and J dropped 2 bases, with 9 bases sitting between them. CDR3 DNA sequence: TGTGCCAGCAGCTTAGGACAGGGCGACACAGATACGCAGTATTTT. It yields the protein CASSLGQGDTDTQYF.

The rearrangement uses TRBV19 and TRBJ1-3; weak D call: TRBD1 (5 bases). This CDR3 is built from 14 residues. Germline V gene data show CDR1 as LNHDA and CDR2 as SQIVND (reference sequence). The V gene lost 9 bases and the J gene lost 4 bases, with 16 bases spanning the gap. In DNA form, the CDR3 reads TGTGCCAGCAGAGCGGGCAGGACAGGAAACACCATATATTTT. Translation gives CASRAGRTGNTIYF.

This chain connects TRBV7-2 to TRBJ2-3; a possible D gene is TRBD2 (6 bases). The CDR3 length is 15 residues. Trimming left V 4 bases short and J 4 bases short, with 15 bases between. Germline V gene sequence: CDR1 SGHTA, CDR2 FQGNSA. The CDR3 sequence is CASSWASVPPDTQYF. Written as DNA, the CDR3 is TGTGCCAGCAGCTGGGCTAGCGTCCCGCCAGATACGCAGTATTTT.

The J gene is TRBJ2-2, the V gene TRBV9; a weak D match, TRBD2 (5 bases). Germline values: CDR1 SGDLS, CDR2 YYNGEE. The CDR3 has 15 amino acids. Trimming pared 0 bases from V and 3 bases from J, leaving 9 bases between. The CDR3 nucleotides read TGTGCCAGCAGCGTAGATCAGAGGGACACCGGGGAGCTGTTTTTT. Protein sequence: CASSVDQRDTGELFF.

The chain joins TRBV10-1 to TRBJ1-1; TRBD1 agrees at 8 bases. In germline, CDR1 is WNHNN, CDR2 SYGVQD (reference sequence). V trimming: 6 bases; J trimming: 4 bases; junction bases outside the gene matches: 4. The CDR3 has 13 residues. The CDR3 bases are TGCGCCAGCAGCCTCGACAGGGGCACTGAAGCTTTCTTT. It codes for CASSLDRGTEAFF.

The DNA for the CDR3 is TGCGCCAGCAGGGACAGGGCAACTAATGAAAAACTGTTTTTT. This encodes CASRDRATNEKLFF. The chain has TRBV5-1 and TRBJ1-4; TRBD1 aligns across 8 bases. This CDR3 comprises 14 residues. Germline V gene lookup returns CDR1 SGHRS and CDR2 YFSETQ. Trimming removed 5 bases from V and 0 bases from J; junction bases left unmatched: 0.

This chain links TRBV5-8 with TRBJ1-2, with D maybe TRBD1 (6 bases). Trimming removed 4 bases from V and 7 bases from J, with 14 bases in between. Looked up from germline, CDR1 is SGHTS and CDR2 is YDEGEE. There are 13 residues in the CDR3. The CDR3 sequence: CASSPDRVGGYTF. The CDR3 nucleotides are TGTGCCAGCAGCCCGGACAGAGTAGGTGGCTACACCTTC.

The chain has TRBV10-1 and TRBJ2-7; TRBD2 agrees at 8 bases. Germline CDR1 and CDR2: WNHNN and SYGVQD (reference sequence). The CDR3 has 14 residues. V dropped 5 bases and J dropped 6; count of bases not matched to a gene: 9. The CDR3 DNA reads as TGCGCCAGCAGTCTTAGCGGGGCGTGGGGCGAGCAGTACTTC. Translation: CASSLSGAWGEQYF.

The CDR3 region has the DNA TGTGCCAGCAGCGTAGCCCAGCAGGGGACCTATGGCTACACCTTC. Protein sequence: CASSVAQQGTYGYTF. The rearrangement links TRBV9 to TRBJ1-2; tentative D call: TRBD1 (6 bases). This CDR3 contains 15 residues. V was trimmed by 0 bases and J by 4 bases, leaving 13 bases between them. Germline V gene sequence: CDR1 SGDLS, CDR2 YYNGEE.

In nucleotides, the CDR3 is TGTGCCATCAACAGCGGTAACACCGGGGAGCTGTTTTTT. As protein: CAINSGNTGELFF. J is TRBJ2-2 and V is TRBV10-3; D possibly corresponds to TRBD2 (5 bases). The CDR3 runs 13 residues. V lost 7 bases and J lost 2, with 8 bases in between. Germline CDR1 and CDR2: ENHRY and SYGVKD.

Written as DNA, the CDR3 is TGTGCCAGCAGTGAATATGGGCCGAGCTCCTACAATGAGCAGTTCTTC. Its translation is CASSEYGPSSYNEQFF. The chain couples TRBV6-1 to TRBJ2-1; D unresolved. The ends were cut back, 2 bases at V and 0 bases at J, with 11 bases in the middle. This CDR3 contains 16 residues. Germline V CDR1 and CDR2: MNHNS, SASEGT.